The present TCR beta chain was sequenced within a study of shared clonotypes between healthy human individuals (dated by TCRdb to the early 2020s). At the level of the whole study: A few men and a couple of women, aged 18 to 49 years, made up the cohort. To increase sequencing depth and limit assay-specific biases, different laboratories used diverse techniques to prepare libraries and sequence TCR repertoires. Leukapheresis yielded between about 0.85 and 10 billion PBMCs per donor. To estimate repertoire size and how much clonotypes are shared between individuals, the study performed deep sequencing of blood TCR repertoires from about five healthy adults. For each donor, three plates each were used for CD4 naive and CD4 memory, two plates were used for CD8 naive, and one plate was used for CD8 memory.

As for this clone: Its antigen remains undetermined. Per-nucleotide qualities are absent, and no much larger clonotype sits a single base away.

CD8 naive samples were obtained by positive selection for CCR7 among CD45RO-negative cells, yielding a CD45RA+CCR7+ population from which TemRA cells were excluded. Donors were healthy HIV-negative adults with no recently reported acute infections or vaccinations. Every donor was a Caucasian adult residing in Nashville, Tennessee, USA. Blood was obtained by leukapheresis, after which PBMCs were separated by Ficoll-Histopaque density gradient centrifugation and cryopreserved in liquid nitrogen vapor phase. Purity and quantity of every magnetically sorted T cell population were checked by analytical flow cytometry. Genomic DNA was isolated from every sorted fraction and measured by UV absorbance on a Nanodrop 2000c. From the germline V gene, CDR1 is MDHEN and CDR2 is SYDVKM. V and J lose 3 bases and 0 bases, and a span of 26 bases separates them. The CDR3 runs 21 residues from the cysteine to the phenylalanine. The only DNA kept is the CDR3, 63 bases in frame from the first base.

Using the deep immunoSEQ assay, TCR CDR3 regions were amplified from genomic DNA by multiplex PCR. Extracted genomic DNA from each cell subset was distributed evenly across all wells of several immunoSEQ 96-well plates, and each plate was treated as a replicate. Each replicate PCR for sorted subsets received roughly 0.2 ug genomic DNA, equal to about 29,000 T cell genomes. The purified libraries were quantified using a Qubit 3.0 fluorometer, sized with a Bioanalyzer 2100, and then quantified again using the KAPA Library Quantification kit. Every immunoSEQ 96-well plate was sequenced on a dedicated single-read 150-cycle Illumina NextSeq 550 flow cell. On the authors' methods: Because only junctional sequences without quality scores were contained in the immunoSEQ output, filtering matching that applied to full-length reads could not be performed. Sequences were annotated with PyIR, a Python wrapper for IgBLAST v1.9, and V/J genes and CDR3 were assigned using IMGT germline references. Reads were removed for weak V/J assignments (E-value above 1e-6), missing CDR3, stop codons, out-of-frame junctions, or ambiguous translated residues. V3J clonotypes were defined as sequences sharing the same inferred V gene, J gene, and CDR3 amino acid sequence. Percentage overlap between repertoires was computed as shared unique clonotypes divided by the size of the smaller repertoire. Three approaches were used to assess repertoire richness: RTK rarefaction, the Chao1 estimator, and Recon v2.1 estimates of unobserved clonotypes. Generation probabilities for all TCRbeta clonotypes obtained by the gDNA method from a handful of donors were computed using OLGA. TCRdb carries this immuneACCESS record with in-frame sequences only. Its versions omit some clonotypes, under half of them owing to an unresolved V gene in the studies checked, with the rest unexplained. V and J calls plus clone size are reproduced from that table; the DNA served to infer D and trimming. For this sample the table gives millions of clones, of which 90% to 95% were detected only once. Together, the top ten hold under 2% of the sample.

What the study reported, not specific to this receptor: Across a few donors, around 5.4% of naive CD4, 3% to 4% of naive CD8, under 2.5% of memory CD4, and 0.4% to 0.45% of memory CD8 clonotypes were shared. Naive subsets generally had larger estimated clonotype richness than memory subsets did. Clonotypes shared by all four sorted-subset donors showed higher generation probabilities than non-shared clonotypes. The small number of donors limited the genetic and exposure-history diversity represented. Even with the large sequencing depth, rarefaction of the sorted-subset datasets indicated that sequencing was incomplete. Pairwise subsampling indicated that sequencing depth was expected to affect the degree of clonotype sharing among donors. Only blood was sampled, and tissue TCR repertoires likely differ from those in blood.

Here the chain combines TRBV28 and TRBJ2-2; a tentative D match to TRBD2 spans 6 bases. This sequence originates from a young man in good health. Some clones in this sample may be carry-over from other donors' samples. The specimen was naive CD8+ T cells from PBMCs. Read against the paper, the sample's cell subset or site label means: CD45RA+CCR7+. The DNA sequence is as follows: TGTGCCAGCAGTTTTGGTAGGCAGTGGGTGGGAGGCCCTTCGAACACCGGGGAGCTGTTTTTT. Its translation is CASSFGRQWVGGPSNTGELFF.